Below, 19 T cell receptor beta chains from the same sample are listed, as sequenced in a study of CD8 T cells in ankylosing spondylitis. TCRdb reprocessed the 5' RACE reads with MiXCR, giving one entry per CDR3 protein. The sample has a few hundred thousand distinct CDR3 sequences, 9.5% to 13% seen once; the top ten hold 9.1%. Sequencing was done on a sample of blood, either unsorted or a sorted T cell fraction (not recorded which). The source is a female donor with ankylosing spondylitis or in good health (not recorded which).

The genes are TRBV28 and TRBJ2-1; D gene unclear. Germline CDR1 MDHEN, CDR2 SYDVKM. CDR3 length: 15 amino acids. V was cut by 10 bases and J by 0 bases, with 16 bases left in between. CDR3 DNA: TGTGCCATCAAGGGTAGGTCACGCTCCTACAATGAGCAGTTCTTC. It encodes CAIKGRSRSYNEQFF.

The chain carries TRBV11-2 and TRBJ1-3; D not certain. Between the trimmed V and J ends, which lost 2 bases and 2 bases, there was a span of 7 bases. This CDR3 is 14 amino acids long. Germline values: CDR1 SGHAT, CDR2 FQNNGV. The CDR3 is CASSLSRAGNTIYF. CDR3 coding DNA: TGTGCCAGCAGCTTATCGCGGGCTGGAAACACCATATATTTT. The whole variable domain, remainder taken from reference TRBV11-2 and TRBJ1-3, is EAGVAQSPRYKIIEKRQSVAFWCNPISGHATLYWYQQILGQGPKLLIQFQNNGVVDDSQLPKDRFSAERLKGVDSTLKIQPAKLEDSAVYLCASSLSRAGNTIYFGEGSWLTVV.

This clonotype was seen repeatedly, ten times or more. V usage is TRBV12-3 or TRBV12-4 and J usage is TRBJ1-4; possible D gene TRBD1, 5 bases. V shed 6 bases and J shed 3 bases, with 11 bases lying between them. The CDR3 has 14 amino acids. The CDR3 DNA is TGTGCCAGCAGGACCGGGACCCCTAATGAAAAACTGTTTTTT. Its protein is CASRTGTPNEKLFF.

This clonotype showed up many times. CDR3 sequence (DNA): TGTGCCAGCAGTAGAAAACTAGCGGCTGGATTGACCGGGGAGCTGTTTTTT. Amino acid sequence: CASSRKLAAGLTGELFF. The V gene is TRBV27, the J gene TRBJ2-2; 8 positions match TRBD2. The CDR3 consists of 17 residues. With V trimmed by 5 bases and J by 5 bases, 13 bases remained unmatched. CDR1 and CDR2 (germline): MNHEY, SMNVEV (reference sequence).

A few counts support this clonotype. The V gene is TRBV5-1, the J gene TRBJ1-5, with D tentatively TRBD1 (5 bases). Trimming took 3 bases from V and 7 from J, leaving 14 bases between them. The CDR3 runs 14 residues. Looked up from germline, CDR1 is SGHRS and CDR2 is YFSETQ. CDR3: CASSSGGLEQPQHF. CDR3 nucleotides: TGCGCCAGCAGCTCGGGGGGTTTGGAGCAGCCCCAGCATTTT.

This clonotype was detected many times. This chain links TRBV10-3 with TRBJ2-2, with TRBD2 as a possible D gene (5 bases). The CDR3 extends over 14 amino acids. V gave up 11 bases and J gave up 3 bases, with 16 bases separating them. CDR1 ENHRY and CDR2 SYGVKD come from the germline V gene. CDR3 DNA sequence: TGTGCCGTCGGAGAAGCGGACTACACCGGGGAGCTGTTTTTT. Its protein is CAVGEADYTGELFF.

This clonotype was picked up many times. The genes are TRBV28 and TRBJ2-2, with D perhaps matching TRBD1 (6 bases). Germline assignment: CDR1 MDHEN and CDR2 SYDVKM. The CDR3 has 17 residues. Deletions cut 2 bases from V and 4 bases from J, with 17 bases between. CDR3 residues: CASSLARWGQGTGELFF. CDR3 coding DNA: TGTGCCAGCAGTTTAGCCCGATGGGGGCAAGGCACCGGGGAGCTGTTTTTT.

Only a few counts were recorded for this clonotype. This sequence joins TRBV19 and TRBJ1-4; no reliable D call. Germline values: CDR1 LNHDA, CDR2 SQIVND (reference sequence). Trimming removed 7 bases from V and 5 bases from J, with 5 bases in between. This CDR3 has 11 residues. The DNA of the CDR3 is TGTGCCAGTACCGAAAATGAAAAACTGTTTTTT. Encoded protein: CASTENEKLFF.

This clonotype was detected ten times or more. V usage is TRBV5-1 and J usage is TRBJ1-2; D perhaps matches TRBD1 (5 bases). Germline-derived CDR1 and CDR2 are SGHRS and YFSETQ. V lost 0 bases and J lost 6, with 15 bases in between. This CDR3 has 15 amino acids. The CDR3 protein is CASSLGAGRSNGYTF. CDR3 bases: TGCGCCAGCAGCTTGGGGGCAGGGAGGTCCAATGGCTACACCTTC.

In this sample, this clonotype turned up a few times. V usage is TRBV6-1 and J usage is TRBJ1-6; D gene unclear. Germline CDR1 MNHNS, CDR2 SASEGT. The CDR3 runs to 16 residues. V dropped 1 base and J dropped 0 bases, with 7 bases sitting between them. The CDR3 reads CASSEGRSSYNSPLHF. In DNA, the CDR3 is TGTGCCAGCAGTGAAGGGAGGAGCTCCTATAATTCACCCCTCCACTTT.

In the case of this clonotype: This sequence may be a read error, since a much larger clone differs from it by one base. The chain couples TRBV7-2 to TRBJ2-6; D perhaps matches TRBD2 (6 bases). This CDR3 is built from 15 residues. Germline CDR1 SGHTA, CDR2 FQGNSA. The DNA for the CDR3 is TGTGCCAGCAGCTTGCCAGGGACTGGGTCCAACGTCCTGACTTTC. It translates to CASSLPGTGSNVLTF.

The V and J genes are TRBV11-2 and TRBJ2-7; no firm D call. Germline V CDR1 and CDR2: SGHAT, FQNNGV. V lost 2 bases, J lost 1 base, and 12 bases lay in between. The CDR3 spans 15 residues. In DNA, the CDR3 is TGTGCCAGCAGCTTAAATTCGGCGGAATCCTACGAGCAGTACTTC. Encoded protein: CASSLNSAESYEQYF.

This clonotype was observed many times. This CDR3 reads CASRQSSGGRYGYTF. The CDR3 coding sequence is TGTGCCAGCAGGCAAAGTTCAGGGGGCCGATATGGCTACACCTTC. The V and J genes are TRBV12-3 or TRBV12-4 and TRBJ1-2; 8 nucleotides match TRBD1. CDR3 length equals 15 residues. The ends lost 6 bases at V and 5 bases at J; junction bases unmatched: 11.

The chain uses TRBV5-5 and TRBJ1-4, with D perhaps matching TRBD1 (5 bases). The V gene lost 3 bases and the J gene lost 8 bases, with 14 bases spanning the gap. The CDR3 spans 14 residues. Germline V gene lookup returns CDR1 SGHKS and CDR2 YYEKEE (reference sequence). The chain's CDR3 is CASSSSRVGEKLFF. The CDR3 nucleotides read TGTGCCAGCAGCTCAAGCAGGGTAGGGGAAAAACTGTTTTTT.

This sequence joins TRBV4-2 and TRBJ2-1; the D gene is possibly TRBD2 (5 bases). The CDR3 totals 15 residues. V gave up 0 bases and J gave up 6 bases, with 12 bases separating them. Germline V gene lookup returns CDR1 LGHNA and CDR2 YNFKEQ. The CDR3 protein is CASSQEAGRANEQFF. CDR3 sequence (DNA): TGTGCCAGCAGCCAAGAGGCGGGTAGAGCCAATGAGCAGTTCTTC.

This clonotype was counted at least ten times. The chain couples TRBV20-1 to TRBJ2-2; 7 nucleotides agree with TRBD2. The germline CDR1 and CDR2 sequences are DFQATT and SNEGSKA (reference sequence). This CDR3 has 13 amino acids. Trimming cost V 3 bases and J 6 bases; bases outside gene matches: 4. The CDR3 bases are TGCAGTGCTAGGGGGGGGAGTGCCGGGGAGCTGTTTTTT. Translated, it gives CSARGGSAGELFF.

This clonotype was picked up many times. The chain uses TRBV5-1 and TRBJ2-3; 7 bases are a match to TRBD2. The ends lost 1 base at V and 5 bases at J; junction bases unmatched: 4. The CDR3 runs 14 residues. Germline V CDR1 and CDR2: SGHRS, YFSETQ. CDR3: CASSLSGKGDTQYF. The CDR3 DNA reads TGCGCCAGCAGCTTGAGCGGGAAAGGAGATACGCAGTATTTT.

This clonotype was recorded many times. The chain couples TRBV5-1 to TRBJ2-1; TRBD2 matches at 12 bases. Losses at the gene ends were 3 bases for V and 9 bases for J; bases not matched to a gene: 13. The CDR3 runs to 17 residues. Germline V lookup: CDR1 SGHRS, CDR2 YFSETQ. Here the CDR3 DNA reads TGCGCCAGCAGCTCGATCCTAAGGACTAGCGGGAAGGGTGAGCAGTTCTTC. Translated, it gives CASSSILRTSGKGEQFF.

This clonotype has a count of ten or more. Written as DNA, the CDR3 is TGCAGTGCCCAAAACACAGATACGCAGTATTTT. Translated: CSAQNTDTQYF. The gene calls are TRBV20-1 and TRBJ2-3; D gene unclear. CDR1 and CDR2 from the germline V gene are DFQATT and SNEGSKA (reference sequence). CDR3 length: 11 residues. With 6 bases removed from V and 2 bases from J, the gap between germline ends came to 6 bases.